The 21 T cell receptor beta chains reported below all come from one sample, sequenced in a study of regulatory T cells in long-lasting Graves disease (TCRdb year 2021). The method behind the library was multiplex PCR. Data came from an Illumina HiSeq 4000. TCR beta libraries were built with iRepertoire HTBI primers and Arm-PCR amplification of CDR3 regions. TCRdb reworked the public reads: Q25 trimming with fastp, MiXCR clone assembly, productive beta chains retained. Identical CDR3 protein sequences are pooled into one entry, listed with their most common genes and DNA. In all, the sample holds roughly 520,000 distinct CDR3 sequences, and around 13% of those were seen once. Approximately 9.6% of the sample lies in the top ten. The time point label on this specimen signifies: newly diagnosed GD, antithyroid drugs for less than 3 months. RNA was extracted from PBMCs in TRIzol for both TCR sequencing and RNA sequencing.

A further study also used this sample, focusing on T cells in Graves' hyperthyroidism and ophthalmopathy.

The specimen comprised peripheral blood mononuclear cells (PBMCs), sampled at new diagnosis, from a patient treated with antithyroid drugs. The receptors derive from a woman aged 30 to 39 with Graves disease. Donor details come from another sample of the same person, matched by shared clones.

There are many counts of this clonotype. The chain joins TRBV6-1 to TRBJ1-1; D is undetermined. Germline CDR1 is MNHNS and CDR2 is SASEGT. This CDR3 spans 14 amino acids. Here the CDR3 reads CQADRSFPRTEAFF. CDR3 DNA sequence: TGTCAGGCGGATAGGAGTTTTCCCCGTACTGAAGCTTTCTTT.

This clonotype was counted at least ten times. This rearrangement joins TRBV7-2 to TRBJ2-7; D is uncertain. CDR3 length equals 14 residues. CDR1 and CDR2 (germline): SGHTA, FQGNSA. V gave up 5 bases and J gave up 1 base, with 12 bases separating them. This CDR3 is CASSPYRQSYEQYF. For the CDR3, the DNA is TGTGCCAGCAGCCCCTATAGGCAATCCTACGAGCAGTACTTC. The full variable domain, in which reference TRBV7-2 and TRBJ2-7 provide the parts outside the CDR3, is GAGVSQSPSNKVTEKGKDVELRCDPISGHTALYWYRQSLGQGLEFLIYFQGNSAPDKSGLPSDRFSAERTGGSVSTLTIQRTQQEDSAVYLCASSPYRQSYEQYFGPGTRLTVT.

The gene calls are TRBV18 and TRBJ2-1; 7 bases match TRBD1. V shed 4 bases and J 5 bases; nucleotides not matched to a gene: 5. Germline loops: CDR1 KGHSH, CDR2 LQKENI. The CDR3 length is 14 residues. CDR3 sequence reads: CASSRPGTDNEQFF. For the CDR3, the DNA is TGTGCCAGCTCACGGCCCGGGACAGACAATGAGCAGTTCTTC.

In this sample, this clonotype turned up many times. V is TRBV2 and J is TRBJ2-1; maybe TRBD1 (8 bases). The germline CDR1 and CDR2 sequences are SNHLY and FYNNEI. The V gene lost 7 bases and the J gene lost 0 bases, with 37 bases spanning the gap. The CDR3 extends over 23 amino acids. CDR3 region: CASTRRPNQGATLTGGSYNEQFF. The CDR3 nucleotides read TGTGCCAGCACTAGACGCCCCAATCAGGGGGCTACATTGACGGGGGGCTCCTACAATGAGCAGTTCTTC.

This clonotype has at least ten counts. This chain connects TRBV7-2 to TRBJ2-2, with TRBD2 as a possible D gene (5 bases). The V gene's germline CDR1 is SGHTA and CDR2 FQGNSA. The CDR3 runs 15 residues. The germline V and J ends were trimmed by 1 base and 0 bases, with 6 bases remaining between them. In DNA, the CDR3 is TGTGCCAGCAGCTTAGGACTACCGAACACCGGGGAGCTGTTTTTT. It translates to CASSLGLPNTGELFF.

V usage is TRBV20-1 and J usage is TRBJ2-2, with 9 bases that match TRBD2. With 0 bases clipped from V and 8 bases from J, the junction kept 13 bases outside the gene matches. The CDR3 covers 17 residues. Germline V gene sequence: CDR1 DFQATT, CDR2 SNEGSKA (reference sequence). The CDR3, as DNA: TGCAGTGCTAGAGAACCGGGAGCGACAGCGGGAGGTGGGGAGCTGTTTTTT. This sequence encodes CSAREPGATAGGGELFF.

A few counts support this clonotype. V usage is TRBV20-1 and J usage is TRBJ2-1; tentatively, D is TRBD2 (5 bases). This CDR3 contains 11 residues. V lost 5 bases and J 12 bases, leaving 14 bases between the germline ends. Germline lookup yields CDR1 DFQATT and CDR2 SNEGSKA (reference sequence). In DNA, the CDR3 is TGCAGTGCTTTGACTCCGGCGGGGCAGTTCTTC. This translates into CSALTPAGQFF.

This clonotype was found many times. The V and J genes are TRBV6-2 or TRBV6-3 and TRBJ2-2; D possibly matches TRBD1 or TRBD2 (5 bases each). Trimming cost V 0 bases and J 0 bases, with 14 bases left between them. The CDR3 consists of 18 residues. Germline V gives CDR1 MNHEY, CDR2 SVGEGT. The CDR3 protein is CASSYSGMRGSNTGELFF. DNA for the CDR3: TGTGCCAGCAGTTACTCGGGCATGAGGGGCTCGAACACCGGGGAGCTGTTTTTT.

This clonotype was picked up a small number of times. The CDR3 DNA follows: TGTGCCAGCAGCCAGAGAGCGACGCCAGGCTCCTACGAGCAGTACTTC. Translating it yields CASSQRATPGSYEQYF. The gene calls are TRBV3-1 and TRBJ2-7; no reliable D call. The CDR3 spans 16 residues. Germline CDR1 and CDR2: LGHDT and YNNKEL (reference sequence). The V gene lost 3 bases and the J gene lost 0 bases, with 15 bases spanning the gap.

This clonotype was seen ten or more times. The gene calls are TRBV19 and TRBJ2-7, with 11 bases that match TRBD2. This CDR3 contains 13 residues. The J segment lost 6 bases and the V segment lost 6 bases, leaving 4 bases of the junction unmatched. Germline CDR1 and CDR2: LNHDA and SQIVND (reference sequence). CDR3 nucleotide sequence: TGTGCCAGTAGGCTAGCGGGAGGAGTCGAGCAGTACTTC. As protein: CASRLAGGVEQYF.

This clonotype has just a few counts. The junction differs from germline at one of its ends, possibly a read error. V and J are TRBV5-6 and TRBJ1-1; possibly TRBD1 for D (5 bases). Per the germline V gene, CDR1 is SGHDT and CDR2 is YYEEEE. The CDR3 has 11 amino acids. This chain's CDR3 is CASSSTGPVEF. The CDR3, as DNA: TGTGCCAGCAGCTCTACGGGACCCGTCGAATTT.

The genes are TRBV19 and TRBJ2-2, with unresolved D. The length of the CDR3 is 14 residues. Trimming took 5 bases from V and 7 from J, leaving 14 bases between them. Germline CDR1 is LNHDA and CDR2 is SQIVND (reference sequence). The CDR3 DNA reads TGTGCCAGTAGTGGCATGAGACAATACGGGGAGCTGTTTTTT. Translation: CASSGMRQYGELFF.

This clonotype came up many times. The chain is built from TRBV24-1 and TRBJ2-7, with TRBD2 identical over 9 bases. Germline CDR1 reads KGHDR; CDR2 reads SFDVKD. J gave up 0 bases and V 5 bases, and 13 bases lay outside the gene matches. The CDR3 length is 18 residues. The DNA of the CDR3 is TGTGCCACCAGTGCTCGGGCTGGACCTAGCGGGATCTCCTACGAGCAGTACTTC. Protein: CATSARAGPSGISYEQYF.

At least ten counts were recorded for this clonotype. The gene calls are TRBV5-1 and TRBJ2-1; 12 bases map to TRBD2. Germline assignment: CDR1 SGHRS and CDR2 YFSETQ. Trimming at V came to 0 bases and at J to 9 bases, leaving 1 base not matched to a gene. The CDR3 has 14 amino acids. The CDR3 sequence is CASSLGLAGVEQFF. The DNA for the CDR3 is TGCGCCAGCAGCTTGGGACTAGCGGGAGTTGAGCAGTTCTTC. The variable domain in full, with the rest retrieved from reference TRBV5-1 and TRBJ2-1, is KAGVTQTPRYLIKTRGQQVTLSCSPISGHRSVSWYQQTPGQGLQFLFEYFSETQRNKGNFPGRFSGRQFSNSRSEMNVSTLELGDSALYLCASSLGLAGVEQFFGPGTRLTVL.

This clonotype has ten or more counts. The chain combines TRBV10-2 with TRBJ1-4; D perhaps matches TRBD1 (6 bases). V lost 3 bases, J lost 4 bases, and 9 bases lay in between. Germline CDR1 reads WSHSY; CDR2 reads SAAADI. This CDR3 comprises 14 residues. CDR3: CASSDDRNNEKLFF. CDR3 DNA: TGCGCCAGCAGTGACGACAGGAATAATGAAAAACTGTTTTTT.

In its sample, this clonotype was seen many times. CDR3 protein: CASSLLLGEWNQPQHF. CDR3 bases: TGTGCCAGCAGCTTATTATTAGGGGAATGGAATCAGCCCCAGCATTTT. The V call is TRBV7-8, the J call TRBJ1-5, with D perhaps matching TRBD1 (5 bases). V was shortened by 2 bases and J by 4 bases, with 15 bases between the two germline ends. CDR1 and CDR2 (germline): SGHVS, FQNEAQ. The CDR3 is made up of 16 amino acids.

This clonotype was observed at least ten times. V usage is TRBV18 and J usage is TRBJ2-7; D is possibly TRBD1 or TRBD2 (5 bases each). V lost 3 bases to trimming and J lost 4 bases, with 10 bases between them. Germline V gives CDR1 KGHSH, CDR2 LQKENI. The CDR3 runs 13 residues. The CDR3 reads CASSPSRGYEQYF. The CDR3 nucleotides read TGTGCCAGCTCACCGTCGAGGGGATACGAGCAGTACTTC.

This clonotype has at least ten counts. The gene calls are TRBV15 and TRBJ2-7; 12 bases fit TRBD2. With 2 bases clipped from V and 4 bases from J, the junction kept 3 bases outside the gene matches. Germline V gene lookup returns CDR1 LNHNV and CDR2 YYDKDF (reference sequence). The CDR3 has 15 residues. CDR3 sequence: CATSRRTSGMYEQYF. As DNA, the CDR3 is TGTGCCACCAGCAGAAGGACTAGCGGGATGTACGAGCAGTACTTC.

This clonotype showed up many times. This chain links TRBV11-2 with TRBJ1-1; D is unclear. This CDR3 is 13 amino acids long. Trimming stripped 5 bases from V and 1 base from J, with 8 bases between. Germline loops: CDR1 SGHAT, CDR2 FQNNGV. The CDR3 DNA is TGTGCCAGCAGCGCCGTCGGGAACACTGAAGCTTTCTTT. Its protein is CASSAVGNTEAFF.

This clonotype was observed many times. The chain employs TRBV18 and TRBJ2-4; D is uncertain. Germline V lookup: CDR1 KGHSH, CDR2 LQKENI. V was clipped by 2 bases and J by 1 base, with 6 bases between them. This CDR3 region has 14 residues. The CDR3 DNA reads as TGTGCCAGCTCACCAGGGATGGCCAAAAACATTCAGTACTTC. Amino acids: CASSPGMAKNIQYF.

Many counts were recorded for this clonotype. CDR3 sequence: CASSLDLGRQGRGYTF. CDR3 nucleotide sequence: TGTGCCAGCAGTTTAGATTTGGGGAGACAGGGTCGTGGCTACACCTTC. V is TRBV12-3 or TRBV12-4 and J is TRBJ1-2; 7 nucleotides agree with TRBD1. With 1 base clipped from V and 7 bases from J, the junction kept 12 bases outside the gene matches. The CDR3 runs to 16 residues.